One sample yielded the 18 T cell receptor beta chains listed below, sequenced in a study of blood T cell repertoires in COVID-19. Profiling relied on immunoSEQ multiplex PCR, and the TCRdb table lists in-frame clones only, not all of them. The sample includes fewer than 80,000 clones, 70% to 75% of them seen just once. The sequenced sample was peripheral blood. These receptors were obtained from a man in his fifties or sixties with acute or convalescent COVID-19.

This chain connects TRBV28 to TRBJ1-2; 10 positions agree with TRBD1. Germline CDR1 reads MDHEN; CDR2 reads SYDVKM. V gave up 3 bases and J gave up 8 bases; unmatched junction bases: 9. This CDR3 spans 15 amino acids. CDR3 residues: CASSFPLGTGEGYTF. The CDR3 coding sequence is TGTGCCAGCAGTTTTCCCCTAGGGACAGGGGAGGGCTACACCTTC.

The chain is built from TRBV12-3 or TRBV12-4 and TRBJ1-2; a possible D gene is TRBD1 (5 bases). Trimming left V 4 bases short and J 9 bases short, with 9 bases between. The CDR3 totals 11 residues. Here the CDR3 reads CASSSRGSYTF. The DNA of the CDR3 is TGTGCCAGCAGTTCCCGGGGGAGCTACACCTTC.

This clone was counted between two and nine times. The gene calls are TRBV4-1 and TRBJ2-7; 7 positions match TRBD2. The CDR3 runs to 16 residues. V trimming: 2 bases; J trimming: 0 bases; junction bases outside the gene matches: 7. Germline CDR1 is MGHRA and CDR2 is YSYEKL. The CDR3 DNA follows: TGCGCCAGCAGCCAACATAGGGAGGGCAGCTCCTACGAGCAGTACTTC. It encodes CASSQHREGSSYEQYF.

This clone was counted many times. J is TRBJ2-3 and V is TRBV5-4, with a weak D call TRBD2 (6 bases). The CDR3 contains 14 residues. CDR1 and CDR2 (germline): SGHNT, YYREEE (reference sequence). Trimming pared 4 bases from V and 8 bases from J, leaving 17 bases between. The CDR3 sequence is CASSVSSGITTQYF. DNA for the CDR3: TGTGCCAGCAGCGTGAGTAGCGGAATAACTACGCAGTATTTT.

The chain carries TRBV7-8 and TRBJ2-3; possibly TRBD1 for D (5 bases). The CDR3 consists of 14 residues. V was trimmed by 4 bases and J by 6 bases, leaving 14 bases between them. CDR1 and CDR2 (germline): SGHVS, FQNEAQ. As DNA, the CDR3 is TGTGCCAGCAGCTCTACCGTGAAGGGGGATACGCAGTATTTT. This translates into CASSSTVKGDTQYF.

This chain links TRBV7-9 with TRBJ2-1, with 7 positions matching TRBD1. Per germline, CDR1 SEHNR and CDR2 FQNEAQ (reference sequence). Trimming removed 5 bases from V and 5 bases from J; junction bases left unmatched: 6. This CDR3 comprises 14 residues. Here the CDR3 reads CASSPPGGNNEQFF. The CDR3 coding sequence is TGTGCCAGCAGCCCCCCAGGGGGAAACAATGAGCAGTTCTTC.

The rearrangement uses TRBV10-3 and TRBJ1-2; D not resolved. The CDR3 runs 13 residues. V gave up 6 bases and J gave up 8 bases, with 16 bases separating them. CDR1 is ENHRY, CDR2 SYGVKD, per germline. CDR3 nucleotide sequence: TGTGCCATCAGCCCCCGTCCAGGCGACGGCTACACCTTC. This sequence encodes CAISPRPGDGYTF.

This clone was recorded once. The V call is TRBV5-1, the J call TRBJ2-2; 9 bases are a match to TRBD1. V lost 4 bases, J lost 3 bases, and 7 bases stayed unmatched. The length of the CDR3 is 16 residues. CDR1 and CDR2 (germline): SGHRS, YFSETQ. CDR3 sequence (DNA): TGCGCCAGCAGCCAAACAGGGGGCCCCTACACCGGGGAGCTGTTTTTT. It encodes CASSQTGGPYTGELFF.

This clone qualifies as medium-sized. The chain couples TRBV29-1 to TRBJ2-7, with 10 positions matching TRBD1. This CDR3 comprises 13 residues. Germline V CDR1 and CDR2: SQVTM, ANQGSEA. Germline trimming cut 4 bases from V and 6 bases from J; bases unmatched to any gene: 6. CDR3 residues: CSVVGDRGIEQYF. The CDR3 DNA is TGCAGCGTTGTTGGGGACAGGGGCATCGAGCAGTACTTC.

The chain employs TRBV6-7 and TRBJ2-2, with 9 bases fitting TRBD2. TRBV6-7 is given ORF status, its function remaining uncertain. The length of the CDR3 is 18 residues. Unmatched junction bases numbered 11, after V lost 2 bases and J lost 4 bases. CDR3 nucleotide sequence: TGTGCCAGCAGTTACCACACGTTACTAGCGGGCCCCACCGGGGAGCTGTTTTTT. It codes for CASSYHTLLAGPTGELFF.

This sequence joins TRBV5-5 and TRBJ2-7; TRBD1 matches at 11 bases. With V trimmed by 5 bases and J by 2 bases, 9 bases remained unmatched. Germline assignment: CDR1 SGHKS and CDR2 YYEKEE (reference sequence). The CDR3 consists of 16 residues. CDR3 in DNA: TGTGCCAGCAGTCTTTTGGGGACAGGGGGAACCTACGAGCAGTACTTC. This sequence encodes CASSLLGTGGTYEQYF.

The rearrangement joins TRBV7-3 to TRBJ2-1; 11 nucleotides align to TRBD2. The germline gives CDR1 SGHTA, CDR2 FQGTGA. The CDR3 consists of 15 residues. V trimming: 3 bases; J trimming: 7 bases; junction bases outside the gene matches: 5. CDR3 in DNA: TGTGCCAGCAGCTTCCCGACTAGCGGGGCGAATGAGCAGTTCTTC. Translating it yields CASSFPTSGANEQFF. The whole variable domain, remainder taken from reference TRBV7-3 and TRBJ2-1, is GAGVSQTPSNKVTEKGKYVELRCDPISGHTALYWYRQSLGQGPEFLIYFQGTGAADDSGLPNDRFFAVRPEGSVSTLKIQRTERGDSAVYLCASSFPTSGANEQFFGPGTRLTVL.

This clone was seen only once. V usage is TRBV9 and J usage is TRBJ2-5; 8 bases are a match to TRBD1. J lost 1 base, V lost 0 bases, and 8 bases had no gene match. The V gene's germline CDR1 is SGDLS and CDR2 YYNGEE. The CDR3 spans 17 residues. CDR3 sequence: CASSVAGLQGGQETQYF. The CDR3 DNA is TGTGCCAGCAGCGTAGCGGGTTTACAGGGGGGCCAAGAGACCCAGTACTTC. The variable domain in full, completed from reference TRBV9 and TRBJ2-5, reads DSGVTQTPKHLITATGQRVTLRCSPRSGDLSVYWYQQSLDQGLQFLIQYYNGEERAKGNILERFSAQQFPDLHSELNLSSLELGDSALYFCASSVAGLQGGQETQYFGPGTRLLVL.

The chain employs TRBV29-1 and TRBJ1-2; no clear D gene. The CDR3 is 15 residues long. Between the trimmed V and J ends, which lost 3 bases and 4 bases, there was a span of 18 bases. Per germline, CDR1 SQVTM and CDR2 ANQGSEA. CDR3 loop: CSVDLLAGRPYGYTF. CDR3 bases: TGCAGCGTTGATCTTCTGGCGGGAAGACCCTATGGCTACACCTTC.

Of note for this clone: Other nucleotide sequences in the sample specify the same CDR3. The chain recombines TRBV6-5 with TRBJ2-3, with D possibly TRBD2 on 5 matching bases. Per germline, CDR1 MNHEY and CDR2 SVGAGI. This CDR3 is 13 amino acids long. Trimming stripped 8 bases from V and 2 bases from J, with 11 bases between. Here the CDR3 reads CASLLGVTDTQYF. CDR3 DNA: TGTGCCAGCCTTTTGGGAGTCACAGATACGCAGTATTTT.

This clone showed up just a few times. The chain employs TRBV4-2 and TRBJ2-1; 7 nucleotides line up with TRBD2. Unmatched junction bases numbered 9, after V lost 6 bases and J lost 10 bases. This CDR3 spans 13 amino acids. The germline V gene encodes CDR1 LGHNA and CDR2 YNFKEQ. CDR3 sequence (DNA): TGTGCCAGCAGGTCCGATCTAGCGGACGAGCAGTTCTTC. It yields the protein CASRSDLADEQFF.

The CDR3 nucleotides are TGTGCCACCAGCAGAGACACCCCGGGACAGGGTTACAATGAGCAGTTCTTC. Translated: CATSRDTPGQGYNEQFF. The gene calls are TRBV15 and TRBJ2-1; 9 nucleotides align to TRBD1. The germline gives CDR1 LNHNV, CDR2 YYDKDF (reference sequence). The trim removed 0 bases at V and 4 bases at J, leaving 7 bases unmatched. This CDR3 comprises 17 residues. Variable domain in full (rest from reference TRBV15 and TRBJ2-1): DAMVIQNPRYQVTQFGKPVTLSCSQTLNHNVMYWYQQKSSQAPKLLFHYYDKDFNNEADTPDNFQSRRPNTSFCFLDIRSPGLGDTAMYLCATSRDTPGQGYNEQFFGPGTRLTVL.

The rearrangement links TRBV24-1 to TRBJ2-1, with 10 bases that match TRBD1. The CDR3 is 16 residues long. The V gene end was trimmed by 5 bases and the J gene end by 4 bases; junction bases not matched to a gene: 7. Germline V lookup: CDR1 KGHDR, CDR2 SFDVKD. CDR3 loop: CATSGTDRGYYNEQFF. The CDR3 nucleotides read TGTGCCACCAGTGGAACGGACAGGGGGTATTACAATGAGCAGTTCTTC.